The clone carrying this TCR beta chain was counted many times. Its antigen remains unidentified. An end of the junction does not agree with germline; a read error may underlie this. There are 13 residues in the CDR3. These data belong to a study of T-cell reconstitution after alpha-beta-depleted transplantation in children. This sample's TCRbeta library carried unique molecular identifier barcodes. TCRdb re-called the PCR reads with MiXCR, one entry per CDR3 protein. The sample shows 400,000 to 450,000 distinct CDR3 sequences, 43% of them seen only once. Study results and limitations: About two months after transplant, alpha-beta T cells reportedly came from several hundred expanded graft clones. Surviving recipient T cells and intrathymic progenitors accounted for some patients' high TCRbeta diversity at day 60. From newly produced T cells came most of the T-cell counts and diversity one year after transplant.

This material consisted of PBMCs, taken before TCRalphabeta/CD19-depleted stem cell transplant. The rearrangement joins TRBV12-3 or TRBV12-4 to TRBJ2-1, with 8 positions matching TRBD2. The receptor's source is a girl aged 2 to 10 with aplastic anemia, due to receive a stem cell transplant. This chain's CDR3 is CASRLAGNNEQFF. In DNA form, the CDR3 reads TGTGCCAGCAGATTAGCGGGAAACAATGAGCAGTTCTTC.